This T cell receptor beta chain was identified in a study of human T cells and chemical hapten exposure. Background on the study: Affected patients, primarily female, had alopecia areata, totalis or universalis. Whole-study results and caveats: Healthy people's immune response may differ from that of the donors, who had alopecia.

TCRdb re-analysed the RACE reads in MiXCR, keeping a single row per CDR3 protein. Among roughly 71,000 distinct CDR3 sequences listed, more than 9.5% were seen once. With 4 bases clipped from V and 3 bases from J, the junction kept 11 bases outside the gene matches. Germline CDR1 is ENHRY and CDR2 is SYGVKD. CDR3 length equals 18 residues. The sample's time point: patch test 3, about 24 weeks after DPC sensitization. Regarding treatment: therapeutic diphenylcyclopropenone sensitization with weekly scalp DPC. This clonotype was counted ten times or more. The antigen is not known. The sequence was obtained from a woman in her forties or fifties with alopecia areata. Some clones in this sample may be carry-over from other donors' samples. This rearrangement joins TRBV10-3 to TRBJ2-5, with 13 bases matching TRBD2. The source was whole blood, collected in connection with sensitization to the hapten diphenylcyclopropenone (DPC). CDR3 nucleotides: TGTGCCATCAGTGCCCCAACCCGGACTAGCGGGGGCAAAGAGACCCAGTACTTC. It is translated as CAISAPTRTSGGKETQYF.